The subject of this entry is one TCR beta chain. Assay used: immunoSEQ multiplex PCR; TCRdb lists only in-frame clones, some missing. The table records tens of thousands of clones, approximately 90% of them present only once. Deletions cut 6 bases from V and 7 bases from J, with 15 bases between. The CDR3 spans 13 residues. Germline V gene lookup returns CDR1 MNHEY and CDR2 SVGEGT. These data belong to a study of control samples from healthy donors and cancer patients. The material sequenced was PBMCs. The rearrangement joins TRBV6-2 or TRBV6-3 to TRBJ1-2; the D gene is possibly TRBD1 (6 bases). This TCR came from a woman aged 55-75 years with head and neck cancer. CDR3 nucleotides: TGTGCCAGCAGACCTACAGGGTTTGGTGGCTACACCTTC. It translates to CASRPTGFGGYTF.